This entry concerns a single T cell receptor (beta chain). CDR1 SGHRS and CDR2 YFSETQ come from the germline V gene. The CDR3 is 15 residues long. V was pared by 0 bases and J by 8 bases, with 9 bases of the junction left unmatched. This entry comes from a study of Ad26.COV2.S vaccination and SARS-CoV-2 variants. Study-level information: Donor got 5x10^10 or 1x10^11 viral particles of Ad26.COV2.S.

Sequencing was performed with immunoSEQ multiplex PCR; in TCRdb, only in-frame clones are kept and a portion is missing. The sample holds under 550,000 clones, 80% to 95% seen once. Treatment noted: approximately 18 received Ad26.COV2.S at low or high dose, single or two shots; roughly five received placebo; per-sample allocation not given. Sampling occurred on day 63 after the first vaccine or placebo injection. This chain joins TRBV5-1 and TRBJ1-2; 8 bases align to TRBD1. The sample in question was peripheral blood, obtained in a trial of Ad26.COV2.S vaccine versus placebo. The clonotype comes from a person between 18 and 65 years old who received the Ad26.COV2.S COVID-19 vaccine or a placebo. CDR3 in DNA: TGCGCCAGCAGCTTGGTGGCGGGACAGGTAGTGGGCTACACCTTC. This translates into CASSLVAGQVVGYTF.